Below are 26 T cell receptor beta chains sequenced from a single sample in a study of T cell changes during pregnancy in multiple sclerosis. The data were produced by immunoSEQ multiplex PCR, yet TCRdb's version contains in-frame clones alone and is incomplete. The sample shows 40,000 to 55,000 clones, approximately 94% of them seen only once. Material: CD4+ T cells from peripheral blood mononuclear cells, obtained before pregnancy. The origin of the receptors is a female donor with multiple sclerosis, enrolled in a pregnancy study.

This chain joins TRBV2 and TRBJ1-2; 7 bases line up with TRBD1. The V and J ends lost 6 bases and 8 bases, in that order; junction bases with no gene match: 9. This CDR3 has 13 amino acids. CDR1 is SNHLY, CDR2 FYNNEI, per germline. Here the CDR3 reads CASSEQGSQGYTF. CDR3 sequence (DNA): TGTGCCAGCAGCGAACAGGGGTCTCAAGGCTACACCTTC.

This clone was found once. J is TRBJ2-1 and V is TRBV2; TRBD2 matches at 8 bases. The junction had 12 bases not matched to a gene; V was cut back by 7 bases and J by 7 bases. CDR3 length: 15 residues. From germline, CDR1 is SNHLY and CDR2 FYNNEI. CDR3 DNA sequence: TGTGCCAGCACCCCGAGGAGCGGGAGTAGGAATGAGCAGTTCTTC. Its protein is CASTPRSGSRNEQFF. The full variable domain, in which reference TRBV2 and TRBJ2-1 provide the parts outside the CDR3, is EPEVTQTPSHQVTQMGQEVILRCVPISNHLYFYWYRQILGQKVEFLVSFYNNEISEKSEIFDDQFSVERPDGSNFTLKIRSTKLEDSAMYFCASTPRSGSRNEQFFGPGTRLTVL.

The chain is built from TRBV6-1 and TRBJ2-7; 9 bases line up with TRBD1. CDR1 MNHNS and CDR2 SASEGT come from the germline V gene. The ends lost 6 bases at V and 3 bases at J; junction bases unmatched: 3. CDR3 length equals 13 residues. This chain's CDR3 is CASRRQGDYEQYF. CDR3 nucleotide sequence: TGTGCCAGCAGACGACAGGGGGACTACGAGCAGTACTTC.

This sequence joins TRBV30 and TRBJ1-1; 10 bases are a match to TRBD1. Trimming at V came to 5 bases and at J to 4 bases, leaving 1 base not matched to a gene. The CDR3 extends over 12 amino acids. Germline V gives CDR1 GTSNPN, CDR2 SVGIG (reference sequence). The CDR3 region has the DNA TGTGCCTGGGGGACAGGGGCCACTGAAGCTTTCTTT. Protein product: CAWGTGATEAFF. Full variable domain (rest looked up from reference TRBV30 and TRBJ1-1): SQTIHQWPATLVQPVGSPLSLECTVEGTSNPNLYWYRQAAGRGLQLLFYSVGIGQISSEVPQNLSASRPQDRQFILSSKKLLLSDSGFYLCAWGTGATEAFFGQGTRLTVV.

This clone was detected a few times. The CDR3, as DNA: TGTGCCTGGAGTTCCTACAGGGGGCGTGAAGCTTTCTTT. Translation gives CAWSSYRGREAFF. This chain links TRBV30 with TRBJ1-1, with 9 bases aligning to TRBD1. V shed 2 bases and J 7 bases; nucleotides not matched to a gene: 5. The CDR3 sequence is 13 residues long. Germline V gene sequence: CDR1 GTSNPN, CDR2 SVGIG (reference sequence).

The chain employs TRBV5-1 and TRBJ2-3, with 8 nucleotides matching TRBD2. Germline V lookup: CDR1 SGHRS, CDR2 YFSETQ. The CDR3 totals 15 residues. After removal of 4 bases from V and 0 bases from J, the junction contained 4 bases not matched to a gene. Here the CDR3 reads CASSLRGVSTDTQYF. The DNA for the CDR3 is TGCGCCAGCAGCCTGCGGGGGGTTAGCACAGATACGCAGTATTTT.

The chain carries TRBV7-9 and TRBJ1-2; TRBD1 matches at 8 bases. V was pared by 2 bases and J by 8 bases, with 13 bases of the junction left unmatched. Germline V lookup: CDR1 SEHNR, CDR2 FQNEAQ (reference sequence). CDR3 length: 16 residues. CDR3 nucleotides: TGTGCCAGCAGCTTATTCAGTTCGGCACAGGGGGAGGGCTACACCTTC. Its protein product is CASSLFSSAQGEGYTF.

The chain combines TRBV19 with TRBJ1-1; no definite D call. The germline CDR1 and CDR2 sequences are LNHDA and SQIVND (reference sequence). V gave up 1 base and J gave up 11 bases, with 14 bases separating them. CDR3 length: 13 amino acids. CDR3 nucleotides: TGTGCCAGTAGTATAGGGTCACTCGGGGAGGCTTTCTTT. Translating it yields CASSIGSLGEAFF.

This chain uses TRBV5-4 with TRBJ1-2; 9 nucleotides match TRBD1. V was pared by 0 bases and J by 8 bases, with 11 bases of the junction left unmatched. The CDR3 consists of 16 residues. CDR1 is SGHNT and CDR2 is YYREEE in the germline V gene (reference sequence). The CDR3: CASSLGTGTGFRGYTF. CDR3 coding DNA: TGTGCCAGCAGCTTGGGTACTGGGACAGGGTTTAGGGGCTACACCTTC.

This CDR3 reads CSVATTGDSTDTQYF. The CDR3 DNA reads TGCAGCGTGGCCACTACAGGGGACAGCACAGATACGCAGTATTTT. This chain connects TRBV29-1 to TRBJ2-3, with 7 nucleotides matching TRBD1. The CDR3 is 15 residues long. V lost 6 bases, J lost 0 bases, and 9 bases stayed unmatched. Germline CDR1 and CDR2: SQVTM and ANQGSEA.

V is TRBV27 and J is TRBJ2-1; TRBD2 aligns across 14 bases. J lost 3 bases, V lost 5 bases, and 6 bases had no gene match. The CDR3 length is 17 residues. From germline, CDR1 is MNHEY and CDR2 SMNVEV (reference sequence). The CDR3 protein is CASSQGLAGAIYNEQFF. DNA for the CDR3: TGTGCCAGCAGTCAGGGACTAGCGGGAGCTATCTACAATGAGCAGTTCTTC.

V usage is TRBV28 and J usage is TRBJ2-2; 7 positions match TRBD1. The ends lost 6 bases at V and 6 bases at J; junction bases unmatched: 1. Per germline, CDR1 MDHEN and CDR2 SYDVKM. The CDR3 is made up of 12 amino acids. The CDR3 spells CASSDRAGELFF. CDR3 DNA sequence: TGTGCCAGCAGCGACAGGGCCGGGGAGCTGTTTTTT.

V usage is TRBV30 and J usage is TRBJ2-5; TRBD2 might be the D (7 bases). V was cut by 0 bases and J by 7 bases, with 12 bases left in between. From germline, CDR1 is GTSNPN and CDR2 SVGIG (reference sequence). The CDR3 contains 13 residues. This CDR3 is CAWSVAGAGTQYF. CDR3 bases: TGTGCCTGGAGTGTGGCGGGGGCGGGGACCCAGTACTTC. The full variable domain, with the rest looked up from reference TRBV30 and TRBJ2-5, is SQTIHQWPATLVQPVGSPLSLECTVEGTSNPNLYWYRQAAGRGLQLLFYSVGIGQISSEVPQNLSASRPQDRQFILSSKKLLLSDSGFYLCAWSVAGAGTQYFGPGTRLLVL.

The chain is built from TRBV7-9 and TRBJ2-3; 11 positions match TRBD2. From germline, CDR1 is SEHNR and CDR2 FQNEAQ (reference sequence). The V segment lost 2 bases and the J segment 2 bases; nucleotides outside the gene matches: 3. The length of the CDR3 is 16 residues. CDR3 sequence (DNA): TGTGCCAGCAGCTTAACTAGCGGGGGAGACACAGATACGCAGTATTTT. Its protein is CASSLTSGGDTDTQYF.

This rearrangement joins TRBV2 to TRBJ2-3; 7 nucleotides line up with TRBD2. CDR3 length: 14 amino acids. Trimming cost V 8 bases and J 5 bases; bases outside gene matches: 10. Per germline, CDR1 SNHLY and CDR2 FYNNEI. The CDR3 reads CASRRALAVDTQYF. CDR3 in DNA: TGTGCCAGCCGCCGAGCCCTAGCGGTAGATACGCAGTATTTT.

The chain has TRBV4-1 and TRBJ1-5; D not certain. This CDR3 has 16 amino acids. Germline lookup yields CDR1 MGHRA and CDR2 YSYEKL. Trimming took 0 bases from V and 0 from J, leaving 9 bases between them. The CDR3 DNA sequence: TGCGCCAGCAGCCAAGATCCGGGGAATAGCAATCAGCCCCAGCATTTT. It encodes CASSQDPGNSNQPQHF.

Concerning this clone: The junction shows a germline mismatch at one end, possibly a read error. The chain recombines TRBV20-1 with TRBJ1-2; 7 nucleotides match TRBD1. The CDR3 runs to 9 residues. Germline CDR1 and CDR2: DFQATT and SNEGSKA (reference sequence). The CDR3: CSAPPGTVF. The DNA of the CDR3 is TGCAGTGCCCCCCCGGGGACAGTCTTC.

This clone was counted between two and nine times. The chain uses TRBV4-2 and TRBJ1-1; TRBD1 might be the D (5 bases). Trimming stripped 3 bases from V and 5 bases from J, with 13 bases between. The V gene's germline CDR1 is LGHNA and CDR2 YNFKEQ. The CDR3 extends over 14 amino acids. This CDR3 is CASSHTNGGTEAFF. CDR3 in DNA: TGTGCCAGCAGCCACACCAACGGGGGGACTGAAGCTTTCTTT.

This clone was counted a single time. The chain recombines TRBV5-1 with TRBJ1-1; 8 bases are shared with TRBD1. The CDR3 contains 16 residues. CDR1 and CDR2 (germline): SGHRS, YFSETQ. V lost 0 bases to trimming and J lost 2 bases; unmatched junction nucleotides: 6. This CDR3 is CASSLESGGRNTEAFF. The CDR3 nucleotides read TGCGCCAGCAGCTTGGAATCAGGGGGCCGCAACACTGAAGCTTTCTTT.

The chain uses TRBV2 and TRBJ2-7; a possible D gene is TRBD2 (5 bases). Trimming cost V 6 bases and J 0 bases, with 15 bases left between them. The CDR3 totals 15 residues. CDR1 is SNHLY, CDR2 FYNNEI, per germline. CDR3 amino acids: CASSPGYSSSYEQYF. CDR3 nucleotide sequence: TGTGCCAGCAGCCCGGGGTACAGTAGCTCCTACGAGCAGTACTTC.

The J gene is TRBJ1-1, the V gene TRBV14; the match to TRBD1 covers 9 bases. The CDR3 consists of 16 residues. V trimming: 1 base; J trimming: 3 bases; junction bases outside the gene matches: 6. Looked up from germline, CDR1 is SGHDN and CDR2 is FVKESK. DNA for the CDR3: TGTGCCAGCAGCCAAGCACAGGGGGCGGTGTACACTGAAGCTTTCTTT. This translates into CASSQAQGAVYTEAFF.

CDR3 sequence: CASGETYGYTF. The CDR3 bases are TGTGCCAGCGGAGAAACCTATGGCTACACCTTC. The chain couples TRBV2 to TRBJ1-2; D is ambiguous. Germline-derived CDR1 and CDR2 are SNHLY and FYNNEI. V was shortened by 8 bases and J by 4 bases, with 8 bases between the two germline ends. The CDR3 contains 11 residues.

The chain uses TRBV5-4 and TRBJ1-3; 9 nucleotides line up with TRBD1. Germline assignment: CDR1 SGHNT and CDR2 YYREEE (reference sequence). Trimming cost V 4 bases and J 5 bases; bases outside gene matches: 4. The CDR3 covers 14 residues. The CDR3 coding sequence is TGTGCCAGCAGCCCGGGACAGGGAAGAAACACCATATATTTT. The encoded protein is CASSPGQGRNTIYF.

The rearrangement links TRBV10-3 to TRBJ2-5; unclear D gene. The CDR3 length is 13 residues. Germline CDR1 ENHRY, CDR2 SYGVKD. With 2 bases removed from V and 2 bases from J, the gap between germline ends came to 6 bases. DNA for the CDR3: TGTGCCATCAGTGAGGCGTTTCAAGAGACCCAGTACTTC. Encoded protein: CAISEAFQETQYF.

The V and J genes are TRBV18 and TRBJ2-3; 11 bases fit TRBD1. The CDR3 is made up of 19 amino acids. Germline V gene sequence: CDR1 KGHSH, CDR2 LQKENI. V shed 3 bases, J shed 4 bases, and the junction held 15 bases outside the gene matches. CDR3 DNA: TGTGCCAGCTCACCGTCCGGGACAGGGGGGATCTGGGGATCAGATACGCAGTATTTT. Protein: CASSPSGTGGIWGSDTQYF.

V is TRBV18 and J is TRBJ1-2; 9 nucleotides match TRBD1. This CDR3 spans 15 amino acids. In germline, CDR1 is KGHSH, CDR2 LQKENI. V shed 3 bases, J shed 6 bases, and the junction held 8 bases outside the gene matches. As DNA, the CDR3 is TGTGCCAGCTCACCGCTTACCGGACAGGGGAATGGCTACACCTTC. This translates into CASSPLTGQGNGYTF.